One and the same sample provided the 25 T cell receptor beta chains below, sequenced in a study of T cell responses to AZD1222 COVID-19 vaccine. Repertoires were generated with immunoSEQ multiplex PCR, while TCRdb's copy carries only in-frame clones and drops some. Altogether roughly 65,000 clones are present, 85% to 90% being singletons, with the ten largest covering roughly 7.3%. The starting material was peripheral blood, obtained on day 0 of AZD1222 vaccination. The origin of the receptors is an adult in good health.

The rearrangement links TRBV5-1 to TRBJ2-7; unclear D gene. Trimming removed 1 base at V and 7 bases at J, with 12 bases between. Germline CDR1 and CDR2: SGHRS and YFSETQ. The CDR3 covers 13 residues. CDR3: CASSLLAEREQYF. In nucleotides, the CDR3 is TGCGCCAGCAGCTTGTTGGCCGAAAGAGAGCAGTACTTC.

In this sample, this clone turned up once. The rearrangement joins TRBV7-8 to TRBJ2-5; 11 nucleotides line up with TRBD2. Looked up from germline, CDR1 is SGHVS and CDR2 is FQNEAQ. Germline trimming cut 2 bases from V and 5 bases from J; bases unmatched to any gene: 7. The CDR3 covers 16 residues. The CDR3 protein is CASSLIGSGRAETQYF. CDR3 bases: TGTGCCAGCAGCTTAATAGGTAGCGGGAGGGCTGAGACCCAGTACTTC.

This sequence joins TRBV7-3 and TRBJ2-1; 12 bases map to TRBD2. Trimming took 5 bases from V and 6 from J; bases not matched to a gene: 5. This CDR3 comprises 15 residues. CDR1 is SGHTA and CDR2 is FQGTGA in the germline V gene. This CDR3 is CASSTTTSGSNEQFF. CDR3 bases: TGTGCCAGCAGCACTACGACTAGCGGGAGCAATGAGCAGTTCTTC.

There are a few counts of this clone. The J gene is TRBJ1-2, the V gene TRBV10-1; a weak D match, TRBD1 (5 bases). Per the germline V gene, CDR1 is WNHNN and CDR2 is SYGVQD (reference sequence). The CDR3 has 16 residues. Trimming took off 0 bases at V and 0 bases at J, with 11 bases between the two ends. The CDR3 sequence: CASSESSGQANYGYTF. As DNA, the CDR3 is TGCGCCAGCAGTGAGTCATCAGGGCAAGCTAACTATGGCTACACCTTC.

This chain joins TRBV6-1 and TRBJ2-7; D is unresolved. Germline CDR1 and CDR2: MNHNS and SASEGT. Trimming cost V 1 base and J 0 bases, with 13 bases left between them. The CDR3 runs 16 residues. CDR3 in DNA: TGTGCCAGCAGTGAAGTCGGCGGCGTGGGCTCCTACGAGCAGTACTTC. As protein: CASSEVGGVGSYEQYF.

This clone was detected only once. The chain employs TRBV7-8 and TRBJ2-2; TRBD2 matches at 9 bases. The CDR3 runs 16 residues. Germline CDR1 reads SGHVS; CDR2 reads FQNEAQ. Losses at the gene ends were 3 bases for V and 4 bases for J; bases not matched to a gene: 6. CDR3 DNA sequence: TGTGCCAGCAGCTTCATAGCGGGAGCGACCACCGGGGAGCTGTTTTTT. Translation: CASSFIAGATTGELFF.

V gene TRBV3-1 (or the pseudogene TRBV3-2) combines with J gene TRBJ2-1, with D possibly matching TRBD1 (6 bases). V shed 1 base and J shed 8 bases, with 21 bases lying between them. CDR1 is LGHDT and CDR2 is YNNKEL in the germline V gene (reference sequence). There are 17 residues in the CDR3. The CDR3 spells CASSQAMGQRAKDEQFF. The CDR3 DNA follows: TGTGCCAGCAGCCAAGCAATGGGACAAAGGGCTAAGGATGAGCAGTTCTTC.

The chain links TRBV5-1 to TRBJ2-3; a weak D match, TRBD2 (6 bases). The V gene lost 0 bases and the J gene lost 4 bases, with 12 bases spanning the gap. Germline CDR1 reads SGHRS; CDR2 reads YFSETQ. The CDR3 extends over 15 amino acids. This chain's CDR3 is CASSLVLAGSDTQYF. As DNA, the CDR3 is TGCGCCAGCAGCTTGGTACTAGCAGGGTCAGATACGCAGTATTTT.

The CDR3 sequence: CAGERGGRSYGYTF. The CDR3 bases are TGTGCCGGTGAAAGGGGTGGACGAAGCTATGGCTACACCTTC. V and J are TRBV30 and TRBJ1-2, with D tentatively TRBD1 (5 bases). Germline V gives CDR1 GTSNPN, CDR2 SVGIG (reference sequence). CDR3 length: 14 residues. Trimming removed 8 bases from V and 4 bases from J, with 20 bases in between.

The chain recombines TRBV11-2 with TRBJ2-6; D remains unclear. The V end was cut by 3 bases, the J end by 3 bases, with 3 bases between. The CDR3 extends over 13 amino acids. Germline values: CDR1 SGHAT, CDR2 FQNNGV. The CDR3 DNA sequence: TGTGCCAGCAGCTTTCGTGGGGCCAACGTCCTGACTTTC. Residues: CASSFRGANVLTF.

The V call is TRBV20-1, the J call TRBJ2-7; no firm D call. Germline assignment: CDR1 DFQATT and CDR2 SNEGSKA (reference sequence). The CDR3 covers 8 residues. This CDR3 is CRPYEQYF. The CDR3 bases are TGCAGGCCCTACGAGCAGTACTTC.

This chain links TRBV13 with TRBJ2-1; 10 positions match TRBD2. Per germline, CDR1 PRHDT and CDR2 FYEKMQ (reference sequence). This CDR3 comprises 16 residues. Trimming took 5 bases from V and 10 from J; bases not matched to a gene: 14. CDR3 region: CASSHRLIAGGSEQFF. CDR3 DNA sequence: TGTGCCAGCAGCCACCGGCTCATAGCGGGAGGTAGCGAGCAGTTCTTC.

V gene TRBV3-1 (or the pseudogene TRBV3-2) combines with J gene TRBJ2-3; TRBD2 is a possible D gene (6 bases). The CDR3 is made up of 15 amino acids. The germline V gene encodes CDR1 LGHDT and CDR2 YNNKEL (reference sequence). Trimming removed 5 bases at V and 1 base at J, with 13 bases between. CDR3 residues: CASSTRTTRTDTQYF. In DNA, the CDR3 is TGTGCCAGCAGCACCCGGACTACTCGCACAGATACGCAGTATTTT.

This clone showed up just once. This CDR3 reads CASSTGTSYTDTQYF. The DNA of the CDR3 is TGTGCCAGTAGTACAGGGACCTCATACACAGATACGCAGTATTTT. The rearrangement links TRBV19 to TRBJ2-3; D may correspond to TRBD1 or TRBD2 (5 bases each). The V gene lost 4 bases and the J gene lost 2 bases, with 13 bases spanning the gap. Germline-derived CDR1 and CDR2 are LNHDA and SQIVND (reference sequence). There are 15 residues in the CDR3.

The chain carries TRBV5-4 and TRBJ2-5; 7 bases are a match to TRBD1. Germline V lookup: CDR1 SGHNT, CDR2 YYREEE (reference sequence). V gave up 3 bases and J gave up 1 base; unmatched junction bases: 3. The CDR3 contains 14 residues. The CDR3 loop reads CASSSGQVQETQYF. The CDR3 DNA reads TGTGCCAGCAGCTCAGGACAGGTCCAAGAGACCCAGTACTTC.

V usage is TRBV19 and J usage is TRBJ1-1; D gene unclear. Germline CDR1 and CDR2: LNHDA and SQIVND (reference sequence). CDR3 length: 12 residues. Trimming took off 9 bases at V and 1 base at J, with 9 bases between the two ends. The CDR3 reads CASRTANTEAFF. The DNA for the CDR3 is TGTGCCAGCCGTACAGCGAACACTGAAGCTTTCTTT.

This sequence joins TRBV6-2 or TRBV6-3 and TRBJ1-5; D not resolved. V dropped 3 bases and J dropped 2 bases, with 11 bases sitting between them. The length of the CDR3 is 15 residues. Germline loops: CDR1 MNHEY, CDR2 SVGEGT. The CDR3 sequence is CASSYLQLGNQPQHF. Here the CDR3 DNA reads TGTGCCAGCAGTTATCTACAGCTTGGCAATCAGCCCCAGCATTTT.

V is TRBV30 and J is TRBJ1-1; no clear D gene. The CDR3 is made up of 12 amino acids. Per germline, CDR1 GTSNPN and CDR2 SVGIG (reference sequence). The V and J ends lost 2 bases and 4 bases respectively, with 8 bases between them. The CDR3 nucleotides are TGTGCCTGGAGTCTGGTCGGCACTGAAGCTTTCTTT. Protein sequence: CAWSLVGTEAFF.

V is TRBV6-2 or TRBV6-3 and J is TRBJ1-2, with D perhaps matching TRBD1 (6 bases). Germline V gene sequence: CDR1 MNHEY, CDR2 SVGEGT. The germline V and J ends were trimmed by 0 bases and 3 bases, with 14 bases remaining between them. The CDR3 extends over 16 amino acids. The CDR3 bases are TGTGCCAGCAGTTACTCTGAAGACAGGCTCTACTATGGCTACACCTTC. The encoded protein is CASSYSEDRLYYGYTF.

This chain links TRBV18 with TRBJ1-2, with TRBD1 matching 7 bases. CDR3 length: 14 residues. Germline values: CDR1 KGHSH, CDR2 LQKENI. After removal of 2 bases from V and 4 bases from J, the junction contained 4 bases not matched to a gene. The CDR3 sequence: CASSPTGVVYGYTF. The CDR3 region has the DNA TGTGCCAGCTCACCAACAGGGGTGGTCTATGGCTACACCTTC.

This clone was observed a few times. The CDR3 protein is CASSTRQGSTGELFF. CDR3 nucleotides: TGTGCCAGTAGTACTAGACAGGGTTCCACCGGGGAGCTGTTTTTT. The chain carries TRBV19 and TRBJ2-2, with 7 bases matching TRBD1. The junction had 6 bases not matched to a gene; V was cut back by 4 bases and J by 4 bases. The CDR3 spans 15 residues. Germline V gene lookup returns CDR1 LNHDA and CDR2 SQIVND (reference sequence).

This rearrangement joins TRBV12-3 or TRBV12-4 to TRBJ2-1; no clear D. Trimming left V 7 bases short and J 2 bases short, with 9 bases between. The CDR3 runs to 13 residues. CDR3 in amino acids: CASTSRTYNEQFF. The DNA of the CDR3 is TGTGCCAGCACTTCTAGGACCTACAATGAGCAGTTCTTC.

The sample holds one count of this clone. V gene TRBV11-2 combines with J gene TRBJ1-2; D unresolved. Trimming removed 5 bases at V and 4 bases at J, with 11 bases between. Germline CDR1 and CDR2: SGHAT and FQNNGV. The CDR3 spans 13 residues. CDR3 sequence reads: CASSPRGPYGYTF. In nucleotides, the CDR3 is TGTGCCAGCAGCCCGAGAGGGCCCTATGGCTACACCTTC.

The chain couples TRBV28 to TRBJ1-1; D is undetermined. Between the trimmed V and J ends, which lost 4 bases and 1 base, there was a span of 10 bases. This CDR3 is 14 amino acids long. The germline V gene has CDR1 MDHEN and CDR2 SYDVKM. Written as DNA, the CDR3 is TGTGCCAGCAGTTCCCCGACCCAGAACACTGAAGCTTTCTTT. Its translation: CASSSPTQNTEAFF.

The chain joins TRBV19 to TRBJ1-5; maybe TRBD1 (6 bases). Trimming took 7 bases from V and 7 from J, leaving 11 bases between them. Germline V gene data show CDR1 as LNHDA and CDR2 as SQIVND (reference sequence). The CDR3 consists of 12 residues. The DNA of the CDR3 is TGTGCCAGTACCCTGGGGGCGCAGCCCCAGCATTTT. This gives the protein CASTLGAQPQHF.